These 12 T cell receptor beta chains share one sample of origin, sequenced in a study of human T cells and chemical hapten exposure. As for time point: patch test 1, 2 weeks after DPC sensitization. Treatment given: therapeutic diphenylcyclopropenone sensitization with weekly scalp DPC. TCRdb re-derived calls from the RACE reads in MiXCR, one entry per CDR3 protein. This table holds 65,000 to 80,000 distinct CDR3 sequences, about 9.3% found once. Here the sequenced sample was whole blood, taken in connection with sensitization to the hapten diphenylcyclopropenone (DPC). These receptors all come from a woman aged 45-65 years with alopecia areata. Some clones in this sample may be carry-over from other donors' samples.

This clonotype was counted between two and nine times. This chain connects TRBV12-3 or TRBV12-4 to TRBJ2-7; 14 positions match TRBD2. The ends lost 3 bases at V and 0 bases at J; junction bases unmatched: 7. This CDR3 spans 18 amino acids. The CDR3 reads CASSFRPGTSGSSYEQYF. CDR3 in DNA: TGTGCCAGCAGTTTCCGTCCCGGGACTAGCGGGAGCTCCTACGAGCAGTACTTC.

This clonotype has only a few counts. This chain uses TRBV14 with TRBJ2-7; the match to TRBD1 covers 9 bases. J gave up 9 bases and V 2 bases, and 5 bases lay outside the gene matches. CDR1 is SGHDN and CDR2 is FVKESK in the germline V gene. This CDR3 has 13 amino acids. In DNA form, the CDR3 reads TGTGCCAGCAGCCAAAACAGGGGGCAGGGGCAGTACTTC. Translated: CASSQNRGQGQYF.

This clonotype appeared a few times. The rearrangement links TRBV5-1 to TRBJ2-7, with D possibly being TRBD1 (5 bases). Germline V gives CDR1 SGHRS, CDR2 YFSETQ. The CDR3 sequence is 14 residues long. V shed 0 bases and J shed 6 bases, with 13 bases lying between them. DNA for the CDR3: TGCGCCAGCAGCTTGGCGTCCCAGGGCGGCGAGCAGTACTTC. Its protein is CASSLASQGGEQYF.

This clonotype came up a few times. The chain uses TRBV28 and TRBJ2-1; TRBD2 aligns across 8 bases. This CDR3 has 14 residues. Germline assignment: CDR1 MDHEN and CDR2 SYDVKM. With V trimmed by 2 bases and J by 14 bases, 11 bases remained unmatched. CDR3 in DNA: TGTGCCAGCAGTTTAGGGTCAGCGGGAGTGTTGGAGTTCTTC. Amino acids: CASSLGSAGVLEFF.

This clonotype was counted between two and nine times. This sequence joins TRBV4-3 and TRBJ1-6; unclear D gene. V lost 1 base and J lost 4, with 8 bases in between. In germline, CDR1 is LGHNA, CDR2 YSLEER. CDR3 length: 15 residues. The CDR3 DNA sequence: TGCGCCAGCAGCCAAGGGTCTCGATATAATTCACCCCTCCACTTT. This encodes CASSQGSRYNSPLHF.

V is TRBV14 and J is TRBJ2-3, with unresolved D. Germline CDR1 is SGHDN and CDR2 is FVKESK. V was shortened by 4 bases and J by 6 bases, with 11 bases between the two germline ends. This CDR3 spans 13 amino acids. The CDR3 reads CASSPNLGDTQYF. The CDR3 bases are TGTGCCAGCAGCCCTAACCTAGGGGATACGCAGTATTTT.

The chain has TRBV25-1 and TRBJ2-7; D remains unclear. Germline-derived CDR1 and CDR2 are MGHDK and SYGVNS. V gave up 1 base and J gave up 3 bases, with 10 bases separating them. The CDR3 spans 14 residues. The CDR3 DNA reads TGTGCCAGCAGTGAATCCCCGCCCCGCTACGAGCAGTACTTC. Its protein is CASSESPPRYEQYF.

This clonotype was observed a handful of times. J is TRBJ2-1 and V is TRBV19, with a possible D match to TRBD2 (6 bases). Trimming took off 8 bases at V and 3 bases at J, with 14 bases between the two ends. The length of the CDR3 is 14 residues. Looked up from germline, CDR1 is LNHDA and CDR2 is SQIVND (reference sequence). CDR3 DNA: TGTGCCAGTGCCTTCGGGACTGTCTACAATGAGCAGTTCTTC. Its protein product is CASAFGTVYNEQFF. The full variable domain, rest sourced from reference TRBV19 and TRBJ2-1, is DGGITQSPKYLFRKEGQNVTLSCEQNLNHDAMYWYRQDPGQGLRLIYYSQIVNDFQKGDIAEGYSVSREKKESFPLTVTSAQKNPTAFYLCASAFGTVYNEQFFGPGTRLTVL.

The chain joins TRBV12-3 or TRBV12-4 to TRBJ2-7, with D unclear. Trimming shortened V by 2 bases and J by 3 bases, and 8 bases separated the two germline ends. CDR3 length: 13 residues. In DNA form, the CDR3 reads TGTGCCAGCAGTTTATTGACCTACTACGAGCAGTACTTC. It codes for CASSLLTYYEQYF.

This clonotype was picked up a small number of times. The gene calls are TRBV2 and TRBJ1-6; TRBD1 matches 8 bases. This CDR3 comprises 13 residues. Germline assignment: CDR1 SNHLY and CDR2 FYNNEI. Trimming cost V 7 bases and J 10 bases; bases outside gene matches: 6. The CDR3 nucleotides are TGTGCCAGCAAAGGACAGGGTCAATCACCCCTCCACTTT. It encodes CASKGQGQSPLHF.

V and J are TRBV14 and TRBJ2-5; D remains unclear. CDR1 is SGHDN, CDR2 FVKESK, per germline. Deletions cut 0 bases from V and 2 bases from J, with 4 bases between. This CDR3 contains 13 residues. CDR3: CASSQDVQETQYF. In nucleotides, the CDR3 is TGTGCCAGCAGCCAAGATGTTCAAGAGACCCAGTACTTC.

The chain joins TRBV3-1 to TRBJ1-1; D unclear. The CDR3 contains 15 residues. V lost 3 bases to trimming and J lost 4 bases, with 15 bases between them. Per the germline V gene, CDR1 is LGHDT and CDR2 is YNNKEL (reference sequence). The CDR3 DNA reads as TGTGCCAGCAGCCAGGTGACACGCCAGACCACTGAAGCTTTCTTT. This gives the protein CASSQVTRQTTEAFF.